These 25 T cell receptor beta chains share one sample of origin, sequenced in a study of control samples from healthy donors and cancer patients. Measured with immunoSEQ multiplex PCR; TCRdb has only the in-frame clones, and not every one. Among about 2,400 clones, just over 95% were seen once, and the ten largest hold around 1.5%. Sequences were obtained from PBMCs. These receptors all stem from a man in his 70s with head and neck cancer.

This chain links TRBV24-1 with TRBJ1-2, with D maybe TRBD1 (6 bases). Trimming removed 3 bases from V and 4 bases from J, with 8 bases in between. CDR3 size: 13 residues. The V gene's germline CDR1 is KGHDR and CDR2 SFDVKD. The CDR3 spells CATSDGQLYGYTF. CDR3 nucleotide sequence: TGTGCCACCAGTGATGGACAGCTCTATGGCTACACCTTC.

CDR3 sequence (DNA): TGTGCCAGCAGCTCCGAACTAGCGGGAGGCACAGATACGCAGTATTTT. Translating it yields CASSSELAGGTDTQYF. The chain links TRBV5-4 to TRBJ2-3, with 11 bases matching TRBD2. The CDR3 consists of 16 residues. The germline gives CDR1 SGHNT, CDR2 YYREEE (reference sequence). The V segment lost 3 bases and the J segment 1 base; nucleotides outside the gene matches: 4.

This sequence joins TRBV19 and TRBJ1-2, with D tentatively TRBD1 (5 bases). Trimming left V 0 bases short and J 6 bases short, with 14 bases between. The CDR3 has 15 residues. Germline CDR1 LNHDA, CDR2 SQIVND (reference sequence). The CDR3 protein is CASSIEKGVVNGYTF. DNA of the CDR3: TGTGCCAGTAGTATAGAAAAAGGGGTGGTCAATGGCTACACCTTC.

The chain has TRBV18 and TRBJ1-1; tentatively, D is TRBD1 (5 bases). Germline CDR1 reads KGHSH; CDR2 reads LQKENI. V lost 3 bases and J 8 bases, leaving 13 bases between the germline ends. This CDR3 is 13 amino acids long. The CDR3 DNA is TGTGCCAGCTCACCTAAGACAGACATAGAAGCTTTCTTT. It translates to CASSPKTDIEAFF. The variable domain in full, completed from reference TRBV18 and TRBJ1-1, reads NAGVMQNPRHLVRRRGQEARLRCSPMKGHSHVYWYRQLPEEGLKFMVYLQKENIIDESGMPKERFSAEFPKEGPSILRIQQVVRGDSAAYFCASSPKTDIEAFFGQGTRLTVV.

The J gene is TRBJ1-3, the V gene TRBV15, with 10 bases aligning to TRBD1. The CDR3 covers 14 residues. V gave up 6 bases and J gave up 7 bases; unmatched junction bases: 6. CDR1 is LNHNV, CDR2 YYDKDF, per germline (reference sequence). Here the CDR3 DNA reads TGTGCCACCAGGACCGGACAGGGGGGCAACACCATATATTTT. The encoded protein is CATRTGQGGNTIYF.

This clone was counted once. CDR3 DNA sequence: TGTGCCAGCAGTGAAGGGGGGCCAGGGAGAAGGAACACTGAAGCTTTCTTT. This codes for CASSEGGPGRRNTEAFF. The chain joins TRBV6-1 to TRBJ1-1; D might be TRBD1 (6 bases). Germline CDR1 reads MNHNS; CDR2 reads SASEGT. Trimming took 1 base from V and 1 from J, leaving 16 bases between them. This CDR3 comprises 17 residues.

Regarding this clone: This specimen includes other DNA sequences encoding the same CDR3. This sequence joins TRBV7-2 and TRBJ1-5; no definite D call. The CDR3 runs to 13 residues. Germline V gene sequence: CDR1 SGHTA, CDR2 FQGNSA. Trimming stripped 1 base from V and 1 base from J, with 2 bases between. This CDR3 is CASSLDSNQPQHF. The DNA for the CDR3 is TGTGCCAGCAGCTTAGACAGCAATCAGCCCCAGCATTTT.

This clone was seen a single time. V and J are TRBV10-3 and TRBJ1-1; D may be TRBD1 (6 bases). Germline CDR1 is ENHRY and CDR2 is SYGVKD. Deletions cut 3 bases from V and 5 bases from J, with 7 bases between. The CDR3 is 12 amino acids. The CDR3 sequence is CAISETGTEAFF. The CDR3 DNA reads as TGTGCCATCAGTGAAACAGGGACTGAAGCTTTCTTT.

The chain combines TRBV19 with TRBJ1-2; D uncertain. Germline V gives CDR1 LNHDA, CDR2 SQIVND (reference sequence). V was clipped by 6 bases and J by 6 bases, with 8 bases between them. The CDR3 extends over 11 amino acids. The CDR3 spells CASRKGNGYTF. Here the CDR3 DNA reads TGTGCCAGTAGAAAAGGTAATGGCTACACCTTC.

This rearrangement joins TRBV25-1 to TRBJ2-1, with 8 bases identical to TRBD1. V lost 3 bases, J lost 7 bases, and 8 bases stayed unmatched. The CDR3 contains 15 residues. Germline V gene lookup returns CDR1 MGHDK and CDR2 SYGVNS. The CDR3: CASSDPGQGGNEQFF. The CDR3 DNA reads TGTGCCAGCAGTGATCCCGGACAGGGCGGGAATGAGCAGTTCTTC.

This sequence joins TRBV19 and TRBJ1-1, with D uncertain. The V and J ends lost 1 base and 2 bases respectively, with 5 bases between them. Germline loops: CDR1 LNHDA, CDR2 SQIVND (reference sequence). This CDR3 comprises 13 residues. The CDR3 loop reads CASSIGPNTEAFF. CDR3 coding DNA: TGTGCCAGTAGTATAGGACCAAACACTGAAGCTTTCTTT.

This chain's CDR3 is CASSYSNPPGTEAFF. The CDR3 bases are TGTGCCAGCAGTTACTCGAATCCGCCGGGCACTGAAGCTTTCTTT. The chain couples TRBV6-2 or TRBV6-3 to TRBJ1-1; D gene unclear. CDR1 and CDR2 (germline): MNHEY, SVGEGT. Trimming shortened V by 0 bases and J by 4 bases, and 12 bases separated the two germline ends. The CDR3 has 15 residues.

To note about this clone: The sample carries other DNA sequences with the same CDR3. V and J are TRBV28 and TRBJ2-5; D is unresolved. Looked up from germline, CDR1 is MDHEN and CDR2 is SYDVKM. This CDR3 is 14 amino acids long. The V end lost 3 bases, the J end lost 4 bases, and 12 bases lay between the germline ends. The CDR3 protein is CASSLGSVSETQYF. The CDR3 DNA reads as TGTGCCAGCAGTTTGGGTTCTGTATCAGAGACCCAGTACTTC. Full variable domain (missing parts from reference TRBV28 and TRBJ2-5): DVKVTQSSRYLVKRTGEKVFLECVQDMDHENMFWYRQDPGLGLRLIYFSYDVKMKEKGDIPEGYSVSREKKERFSLILESASTNQTSMYLCASSLGSVSETQYFGPGTRLLVL.

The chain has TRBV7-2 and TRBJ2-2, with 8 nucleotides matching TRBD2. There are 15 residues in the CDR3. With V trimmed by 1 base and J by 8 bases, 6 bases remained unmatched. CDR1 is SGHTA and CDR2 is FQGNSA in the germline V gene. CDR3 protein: CASSLVAGSTGELFF. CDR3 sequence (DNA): TGTGCCAGCAGCTTAGTAGCGGGAAGCACGGGGGAGCTGTTTTTT.

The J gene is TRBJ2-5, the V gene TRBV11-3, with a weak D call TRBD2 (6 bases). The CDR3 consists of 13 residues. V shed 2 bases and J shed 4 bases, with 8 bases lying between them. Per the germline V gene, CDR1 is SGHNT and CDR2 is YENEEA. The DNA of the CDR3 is TGTGCCAGCAGCTTATCGGAGGGAGAGACCCAGTACTTC. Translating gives CASSLSEGETQYF.

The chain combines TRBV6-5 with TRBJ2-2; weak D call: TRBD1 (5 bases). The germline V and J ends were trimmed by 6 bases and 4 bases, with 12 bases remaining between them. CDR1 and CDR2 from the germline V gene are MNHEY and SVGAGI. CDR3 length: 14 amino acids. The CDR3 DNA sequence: TGTGCCAGCAGGGAGCAGGGCACCACCGGGGAGCTGTTTTTT. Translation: CASREQGTTGELFF.

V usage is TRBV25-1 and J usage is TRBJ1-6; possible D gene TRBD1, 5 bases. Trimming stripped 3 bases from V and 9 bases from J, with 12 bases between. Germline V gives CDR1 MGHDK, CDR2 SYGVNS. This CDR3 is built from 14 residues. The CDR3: CASSDPGLGSPLHF. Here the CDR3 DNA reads TGTGCCAGCAGTGACCCGGGACTGGGTTCACCCCTCCACTTT.

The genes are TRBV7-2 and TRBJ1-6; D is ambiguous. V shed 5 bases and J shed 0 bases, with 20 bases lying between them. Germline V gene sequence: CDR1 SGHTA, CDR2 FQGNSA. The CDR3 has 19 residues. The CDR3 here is CASSARGGIGSSYNSPLHF. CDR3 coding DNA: TGTGCCAGCAGCGCGCGGGGAGGCATAGGGAGCTCCTATAATTCACCCCTCCACTTT.

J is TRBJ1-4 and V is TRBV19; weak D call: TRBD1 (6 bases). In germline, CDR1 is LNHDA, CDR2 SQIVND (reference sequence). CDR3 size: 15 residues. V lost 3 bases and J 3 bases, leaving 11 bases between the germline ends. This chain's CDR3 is CASSIFGGPNEKLFF. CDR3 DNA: TGTGCCAGTAGTATCTTTGGGGGCCCTAATGAAAAACTGTTTTTT.

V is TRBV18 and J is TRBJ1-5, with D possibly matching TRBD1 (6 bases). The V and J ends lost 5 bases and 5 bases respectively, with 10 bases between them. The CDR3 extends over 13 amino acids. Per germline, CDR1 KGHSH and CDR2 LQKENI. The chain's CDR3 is CASSSDSDQPQHF. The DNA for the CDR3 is TGTGCCAGCTCATCGGACAGTGATCAGCCCCAGCATTTT.

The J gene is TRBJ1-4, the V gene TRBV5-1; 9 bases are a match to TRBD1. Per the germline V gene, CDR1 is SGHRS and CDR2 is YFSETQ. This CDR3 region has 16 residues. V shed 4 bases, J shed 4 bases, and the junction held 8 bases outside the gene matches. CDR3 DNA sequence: TGCGCCAGCAGCGAACAGGGGGCCTCTAGTAATGAAAAACTGTTTTTT. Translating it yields CASSEQGASSNEKLFF.

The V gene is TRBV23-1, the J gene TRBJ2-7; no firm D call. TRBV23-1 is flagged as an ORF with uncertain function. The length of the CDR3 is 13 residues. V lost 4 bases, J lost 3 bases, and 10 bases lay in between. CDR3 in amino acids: CASSRPNLYEQYF. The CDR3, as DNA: TGCGCCAGCAGTCGACCAAACCTCTACGAGCAGTACTTC.

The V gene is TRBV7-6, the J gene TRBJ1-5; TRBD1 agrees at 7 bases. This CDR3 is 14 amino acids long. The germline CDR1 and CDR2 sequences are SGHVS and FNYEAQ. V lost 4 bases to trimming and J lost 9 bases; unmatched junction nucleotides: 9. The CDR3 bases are TGTGCCAGCAGCTCCGGGACAGATGTCCTGCCCCAGCATTTT. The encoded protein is CASSSGTDVLPQHF.

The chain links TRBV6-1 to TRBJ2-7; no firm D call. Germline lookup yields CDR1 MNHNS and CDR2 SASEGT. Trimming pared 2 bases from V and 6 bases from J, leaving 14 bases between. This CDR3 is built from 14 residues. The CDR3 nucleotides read TGTGCCAGCAGTGAATCGGCCAGCCCAAGCGAGCAGTACTTC. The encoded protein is CASSESASPSEQYF.

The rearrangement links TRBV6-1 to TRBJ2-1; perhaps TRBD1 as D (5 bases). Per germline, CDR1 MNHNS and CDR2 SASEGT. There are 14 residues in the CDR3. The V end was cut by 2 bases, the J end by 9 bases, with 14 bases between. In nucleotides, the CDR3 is TGTGCCAGCAGTGAATTTCAGGGCTTCGGTGAGCAGTTCTTC. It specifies CASSEFQGFGEQFF.